The T cell receptor beta chain under discussion was sequenced for a study of T cell repertoires in cytomegalovirus infection. As for the study in general: A matching HLA type, together with CMV infection, was signaled by public TCR beta signatures.

Regarding this clonotype: Its antigen is not identified.

TCRdb re-called the reads through MiXCR, storing one row per CDR3 protein. The sample includes roughly 600,000 distinct CDR3 sequences, roughly a quarter of them seen just once. Study results and caveats: HLA-C-restricted TCR beta clonotypes specific for CMV led the ex vivo response. Summed public TCR beta family frequency identified CMV carriers bearing the relevant HLA.

The V and J ends lost 3 bases and 7 bases, in that order; junction bases with no gene match: 9. Germline CDR1 DFQATT, CDR2 SNEGSKA (reference sequence). The CDR3 is 13 amino acids. The chain combines TRBV20-1 with TRBJ2-7; TRBD1 agrees at 7 bases. The sequence was collected from a human donor in good health (CMV status not recorded). Some clones in this sample may be carry-over from other donors' samples. The sequencing sample was made of CD8+ T cells from PBMCs. The CDR3 DNA is TGCAGTGCTAGGCCACAGGGGAGAGGGGAGCAGTACGTC. Translation gives CSARPQGRGEQYV.